The TCR beta chain under discussion was sequenced for a study of Graves' ophthalmopathy and Graves' hyperthyroidism. On the study more broadly: Prior to any treatment, peripheral blood was collected at the time of initial diagnosis. Study results and caveats: Blood also carried most expanded thyroid clonotypes exceeding 0.001 frequency. Discriminating ophthalmopathy from stable hyperthyroidism, a 13-signature model attained a sensitivity of around 87% and a specificity of approximately 81%.

Using RNA transcripts, the TCR beta CDR3 regions were amplified. In the first round, RT-PCR was carried out with HTBI primers, and a multiplex PCR formed the second round. A single record per CDR3 protein comes from TCRdb applying MiXCR to the multiplex PCR reads. The table includes 230,000 or so distinct CDR3 sequences, around 50% detected once. A word on this clonotype: Its antigen is not known.

The CDR3 has 12 amino acids. V lost 4 bases and J lost 2, with 5 bases in between. The study enrolled ophthalmopathy donors with moderate-to-severe activity, CAS ≥3, NOSPECS ≥4 and duration under 3 months. The gene calls are TRBV12-3 or TRBV12-4 and TRBJ1-1; D gene ambiguous. The clonotype comes from an adult man with Graves' ophthalmopathy. The material sequenced was peripheral blood. CDR3 residues: CASSYDNTEAFF. In DNA form, the CDR3 reads TGTGCCAGCAGTTACGATAACACTGAAGCTTTCTTT.